The next 6 T cell receptor beta chains were all read from a single sample in a study of T cell changes during pregnancy in multiple sclerosis. Sequencing was performed with immunoSEQ multiplex PCR; in TCRdb, only in-frame clones are kept and a portion is missing. Of about 100,000 clones in the sample, about nine tenths were seen once. The sample consisted of peripheral blood, taken in the second trimester of pregnancy. These receptors all stem from a female donor in good health, enrolled as a control in a pregnancy study.

The chain joins TRBV7-9 to TRBJ1-5; 7 bases are a match to TRBD1. The germline CDR1 and CDR2 sequences are SEHNR and FQNEAQ (reference sequence). J was trimmed by 2 bases and V by 4 bases; bases with no gene match: 11. The CDR3 sequence is 17 residues long. The CDR3 DNA follows: TGTGCCAGCAGCTCCACCCCGACAGGGCAGGGCAATCAGCCCCAGCATTTT. Protein sequence: CASSSTPTGQGNQPQHF.

The V call is TRBV2, the J call TRBJ2-7; D perhaps matches TRBD1 (7 bases). The CDR3 loop spans 14 amino acids. V dropped 3 bases and J dropped 2 bases, with 11 bases sitting between them. The V gene's germline CDR1 is SNHLY and CDR2 FYNNEI. CDR3 region: CASSEQGEAYEQYF. For the CDR3, the DNA is TGTGCCAGCAGTGAGCAGGGGGAGGCCTACGAGCAGTACTTC. The full variable domain, completed using reference TRBV2 and TRBJ2-7, is EPEVTQTPSHQVTQMGQEVILRCVPISNHLYFYWYRQILGQKVEFLVSFYNNEISEKSEIFDDQFSVERPDGSNFTLKIRSTKLEDSAMYFCASSEQGEAYEQYFGPGTRLTVT.

The V gene is TRBV15, the J gene TRBJ1-2; D unclear. CDR1 and CDR2 from the germline V gene are LNHNV and YYDKDF (reference sequence). Trimming removed 1 base at V and 6 bases at J, with 15 bases between. The CDR3 length is 15 residues. CDR3 region: CATSRASWPTDGYTF. In DNA, the CDR3 is TGTGCCACCAGCAGAGCCTCCTGGCCCACCGATGGCTACACCTTC. The full variable domain, rest sourced from reference TRBV15 and TRBJ1-2, is DAMVIQNPRYQVTQFGKPVTLSCSQTLNHNVMYWYQQKSSQAPKLLFHYYDKDFNNEADTPDNFQSRRPNTSFCFLDIRSPGLGDTAMYLCATSRASWPTDGYTFGSGTRLTVV.

The rearrangement links TRBV11-3 to TRBJ2-5, with a tentative D call TRBD1 (6 bases). V was clipped by 3 bases and J by 5 bases, with 10 bases between them. The CDR3 contains 13 residues. CDR1 is SGHNT, CDR2 YENEEA, per germline. CDR3 DNA: TGTGCCAGCAGCTTTCAGGGGTTGGAGACCCAGTACTTC. This encodes CASSFQGLETQYF. Full variable domain (rest looked up from reference TRBV11-3 and TRBJ2-5): EAGVVQSPRYKIIEKKQPVAFWCNPISGHNTLYWYLQNLGQGPELLIRYENEEAVDDSQLPKDRFSAERLKGVDSTLKIQPAELGDSAVYLCASSFQGLETQYFGPGTRLLVL.

The V gene is TRBV10-3, the J gene TRBJ2-7, with D possibly matching TRBD2 (6 bases). V was trimmed by 11 bases and J by 5 bases, leaving 22 bases between them. CDR3 size: 14 residues. CDR1 and CDR2 (germline): ENHRY, SYGVKD. This chain's CDR3 is CAVKRVSEVDEQYF. The CDR3 nucleotides are TGTGCCGTAAAGCGGGTCTCCGAGGTGGACGAGCAGTACTTC.

This sequence joins TRBV6-5 and TRBJ1-1, with a tentative D call TRBD1 (6 bases). CDR3 length: 14 amino acids. Trimming cost V 6 bases and J 1 base, with 12 bases left between them. Germline CDR1 reads MNHEY; CDR2 reads SVGAGI. CDR3 nucleotides: TGTGCCAGCAGCCCTGGGACAACGAACACTGAAGCTTTCTTT. This translates into CASSPGTTNTEAFF.